The present T cell receptor (beta chain) was sequenced within a study of blood T cell repertoires in COVID-19. Study background: Spain, Italy and the United States supplied samples that represented acute and convalescent COVID-19. T cells, B-cell-depleted T cells, or PBMCs provided the cDNA or gDNA that served as material.

This clone has just one count. The germline CDR1 and CDR2 sequences are LGHDT and YNNKEL (reference sequence). J lost 7 bases, V lost 1 base, and 3 bases had no gene match. The CDR3 spans 13 residues. Source study methods: It was from reference gene primer amplification that nucleated cell counts were estimated. Profiled with immunoSEQ multiplex PCR; TCRdb holds only in-frame clones, not every one. V, J and clone size are those of that table, while D and trimming were read from the DNA. The data show approximately 150,000 clones, just under 85% seen once. The sequencing sample was made of peripheral blood. The receptor comes from a woman older than 75 with COVID-19, enrolled during active disease. The chain uses TRBV3-1 (or the pseudogene TRBV3-2) and TRBJ1-2; 7 nucleotides line up with TRBD1. The CDR3 DNA reads TGTGCCAGCAGCCAAGGCCAGGGGGGTGGCTACACCTTC. Protein: CASSQGQGGGYTF.